One sample yielded the 12 T cell receptor beta chains listed below, sequenced in a study of response to subunit inactivated influenza vaccine. TCRdb analysed the RT-PCR reads with MiXCR anew, one entry per CDR3 protein. The top ten clones hold about 10% of a sample with around 540,000 distinct CDR3 sequences, approximately 10% of them seen once. Sequencing was performed on PBMCs from blood, taken on the day of vaccination. All receptors derive from a man between 50 and 59 years old who received an inactivated influenza vaccine.

A word on this clonotype: The junction departs from the called germline gene at one end, perhaps through a read error. V usage is TRBV5-1 and J usage is TRBJ2-1; D may be TRBD1 or TRBD2 (5 bases each). Germline V lookup: CDR1 SGHRS, CDR2 YFSETQ. The CDR3 runs 14 residues. The CDR3 nucleotides are TGCGCCAGCAGCTTGGCTAGCTGGGGCAATGCGCAGTTCTTC. Encoded protein: CASSLASWGNAQFF. Full variable domain (rest looked up from reference TRBV5-1 and TRBJ2-1): KAGVTQTPRYLIKTRGQQVTLSCSPISGHRSVSWYQQTPGQGLQFLFEYFSETQRNKGNFPGRFSGRQFSNSRSEMNVSTLELGDSALYLCASSLASWGNAQFFGPGTRLTVL.

This clonotype was seen only a few times. This chain joins TRBV20-1 and TRBJ1-1; TRBD1 aligns across 7 bases. The germline gives CDR1 DFQATT, CDR2 SNEGSKA (reference sequence). The V segment lost 1 base and the J segment 10 bases; nucleotides outside the gene matches: 9. The CDR3 length is 13 residues. In DNA, the CDR3 is TGCAGTGCTAGAGTAAACAGGGGATGGGCAGCTTTCTTT. As protein: CSARVNRGWAAFF.

This clonotype was recorded at least ten times. The gene calls are TRBV5-1 and TRBJ2-2; no firm D call. CDR1 is SGHRS, CDR2 YFSETQ, per germline. The CDR3 length is 14 residues. With 4 bases removed from V and 0 bases from J, the gap between germline ends came to 7 bases. The CDR3 reads CASSGTANTGELFF. CDR3 coding DNA: TGCGCCAGCAGCGGAACAGCGAACACCGGGGAGCTGTTTTTT.

This clonotype turned up a few times. V and J are TRBV20-1 and TRBJ1-1, with a possible D match to TRBD1 (6 bases). The CDR3 sequence is 11 residues long. V lost 3 bases, J lost 7 bases, and 9 bases lay in between. Germline CDR1 DFQATT, CDR2 SNEGSKA (reference sequence). The chain's CDR3 is CSASRTDEAFF. Here the CDR3 DNA reads TGCAGTGCTAGCAGGACAGATGAAGCTTTCTTT.

CDR3 bases: TGCAGTGCCGCAGACAGGGACAAGCAGTTCTTC. As protein: CSAADRDKQFF. This chain joins TRBV20-1 and TRBJ2-1; 7 positions match TRBD1. This CDR3 is 11 amino acids long. Germline V CDR1 and CDR2: DFQATT, SNEGSKA (reference sequence). Unmatched junction bases numbered 7, after V lost 6 bases and J lost 11 bases.

In its sample, this clonotype was seen many times. The chain is built from TRBV27 and TRBJ2-5, with D possibly matching TRBD2 (7 bases). The CDR3 length is 15 residues. V was shortened by 2 bases and J by 5 bases, with 15 bases between the two germline ends. The V gene's germline CDR1 is MNHEY and CDR2 SMNVEV (reference sequence). The CDR3 DNA reads as TGTGCCAGCAGTTTAAGTCGGGGGGCCGGGGAGACCCAGTACTTC. Its protein is CASSLSRGAGETQYF.

The chain recombines TRBV4-1 with TRBJ2-1; 10 nucleotides align to TRBD2. The V gene's germline CDR1 is MGHRA and CDR2 YSYEKL. The CDR3 extends over 17 amino acids. The ends lost 4 bases at V and 8 bases at J; junction bases unmatched: 14. CDR3 sequence reads: CASSRTSPSGGRDEQFF. The CDR3 nucleotides are TGCGCCAGCAGCCGGACCAGCCCTAGCGGGGGTCGCGATGAGCAGTTCTTC.

This clonotype came up a few times. The rearrangement joins TRBV9 to TRBJ2-1; D not certain. Per the germline V gene, CDR1 is SGDLS and CDR2 is YYNGEE. The CDR3 runs 13 residues. Trimming removed 2 bases from V and 5 bases from J, with 8 bases in between. The DNA of the CDR3 is TGTGCCAGCAGCGTCCGAATGGACAATGAGCAGTTCTTC. It is translated as CASSVRMDNEQFF.

The V and J genes are TRBV15 and TRBJ1-2; TRBD1 might be the D (6 bases). From germline, CDR1 is LNHNV and CDR2 YYDKDF (reference sequence). This CDR3 is 16 amino acids long. Trimming removed 0 bases at V and 4 bases at J, with 15 bases between. This CDR3 is CATSRDDVGALYGYTF. The CDR3 DNA reads TGTGCCACCAGCAGAGATGATGTGGGGGCGCTCTATGGCTACACCTTC.

The DNA for the CDR3 is TGTGCCATCAGTGCCTTTGGGGGGATGTTGGAGCCAGATACGCAGTATTTT. This translates into CAISAFGGMLEPDTQYF. The chain couples TRBV10-3 to TRBJ2-3; possibly TRBD2 for D (6 bases). Trimming took 4 bases from V and 4 from J, leaving 21 bases between them. Germline values: CDR1 ENHRY, CDR2 SYGVKD. The CDR3 consists of 17 residues.

This clonotype turned up a few times. The chain is built from TRBV28 and TRBJ1-2, with a possible D match to TRBD1 (5 bases). The CDR3 spans 15 residues. CDR1 is MDHEN, CDR2 SYDVKM, per germline. V lost 5 bases, J lost 0 bases, and 13 bases lay in between. The CDR3 protein is CASSPTLGANYGYTF. As DNA, the CDR3 is TGTGCCAGCAGTCCCACCCTAGGGGCTAACTATGGCTACACCTTC.

This clonotype was counted only a few times. The chain combines TRBV9 with TRBJ2-1, with a tentative D call TRBD1 (5 bases). Trimming pared 0 bases from V and 4 bases from J, leaving 17 bases between. The V gene's germline CDR1 is SGDLS and CDR2 YYNGEE. The CDR3 is 17 amino acids. Written as DNA, the CDR3 is TGTGCCAGCAGCGTAGCTACAGGACGGAACCCTTACAATGAGCAGTTCTTC. Amino acid sequence: CASSVATGRNPYNEQFF.